The 17 T cell receptor beta chains below all came from one sample that was sequenced in a study of cytomegalovirus exposure and HLA in healthy donors. PCR employed 60 Vbeta and 13 Jbeta primers. The repertoire was sequenced with immunoSEQ multiplex PCR; TCRdb's copy has only in-frame clones and lacks some. This sample has more than 80,000 clones, with 80% to 90% found just once. Sequenced sample: PBMCs. Receptor source: a man in his fifties or sixties in good health and CMV-seronegative.

Of note for this clone: One junction end does not reproduce the germline sequence, and a read error may be involved. This chain links TRBV7-9 with TRBJ2-3; D may be TRBD1 (6 bases). This CDR3 is 16 amino acids long. Germline V lookup: CDR1 SEHNR, CDR2 FQNEAQ (reference sequence). Written as DNA, the CDR3 is TGTTCCAGCAGAACCGAAACAGGGTATCCCACAGATACGCAGTATTTT. Its protein product is CSSRTETGYPTDTQYF.

The chain combines TRBV5-5 with TRBJ2-7; a weak D match, TRBD1 (6 bases). The CDR3 has 14 residues. V lost 1 base and J 6 bases, leaving 14 bases between the germline ends. In germline, CDR1 is SGHKS, CDR2 YYEKEE (reference sequence). The CDR3 is CASSLNRAVSEQYV. CDR3 in DNA: TGTGCCAGCAGCTTGAACAGGGCCGTTTCCGAGCAGTACGTC.

This chain connects TRBV9 to TRBJ1-2; D is ambiguous. Germline CDR1 SGDLS, CDR2 YYNGEE. Trimming pared 3 bases from V and 6 bases from J, leaving 18 bases between. The CDR3 is 15 amino acids. CDR3 DNA: TGTGCCAGCAGCGAGGTTGGTTGGAGGGCGAATGGCTACACCTTC. This codes for CASSEVGWRANGYTF.

The chain links TRBV5-1 to TRBJ2-2; 9 nucleotides match TRBD1. The CDR3 extends over 15 amino acids. V trimming: 7 bases; J trimming: 1 base; junction bases outside the gene matches: 5. CDR1 and CDR2 (germline): SGHRS, YFSETQ. CDR3 nucleotide sequence: TGCGCCAGCGTAGGGGACAGGGTGAACACCGGGGAGCTGTTTTTT. This sequence encodes CASVGDRVNTGELFF.

The chain joins TRBV5-1 to TRBJ2-5; 7 nucleotides match TRBD1. Germline trimming cut 5 bases from V and 0 bases from J; bases unmatched to any gene: 4. The germline V gene has CDR1 SGHRS and CDR2 YFSETQ. This CDR3 comprises 14 residues. This CDR3 reads CASRVGTDQETQYF. In DNA, the CDR3 is TGCGCCAGCAGGGTAGGGACAGACCAAGAGACCCAGTACTTC.

Comment on this clone: Sequence at one end of the junction differs from germline and may be a read error. The V call is TRBV7-7, the J call TRBJ2-7; tentatively, D is TRBD2 (5 bases). The CDR3 spans 15 residues. Germline CDR1 SSHAT, CDR2 FNYEAQ (reference sequence). CDR3 bases: TGTGCTAGCAGCCCTGTCACCGGGGATGACTACGAGCAGTACTTC. Its protein is CASSPVTGDDYEQYF. The full variable domain, in which reference TRBV7-7 and TRBJ2-7 provide the parts outside the CDR3, is GAGVSQSPRYKVTKRGQDVTLRCDPISSHATLYWYQQALGQGPEFLTYFNYEAQPDKSGLPSDRFSAERPEGSISTLTIQRTEQRDSAMYRCASSPVTGDDYEQYFGPGTRLTVT.

This clone was recorded a few times. The chain joins TRBV10-1 to TRBJ1-1; D is perhaps TRBD1 (5 bases). V was cut by 6 bases and J by 3 bases, with 17 bases left in between. Germline V gene sequence: CDR1 WNHNN, CDR2 SYGVQD (reference sequence). The CDR3 loop spans 15 amino acids. As DNA, the CDR3 is TGCGCCAGCAGCCTTGGGGGGGAGAGTGACACTGAAGCTTTCTTT. Translation: CASSLGGESDTEAFF.

The chain combines TRBV7-9 with TRBJ1-1, with TRBD1 identical over 8 bases. The CDR3 runs 13 residues. Germline CDR1 is SEHNR and CDR2 is FQNEAQ (reference sequence). The V and J ends lost 4 bases and 9 bases, in that order; junction bases with no gene match: 7. Here the CDR3 reads CASSSPDRAKAFF. The CDR3 DNA follows: TGTGCCAGCAGCTCTCCGGACAGGGCAAAAGCTTTCTTT.

The CDR3, as DNA: TGTGCCAGCAGATACAGGGGCATGATGGGCACTGAAGCTTTCTTT. Translation: CASRYRGMMGTEAFF. V is TRBV27 and J is TRBJ1-1; 7 positions match TRBD1. Germline lookup yields CDR1 MNHEY and CDR2 SMNVEV (reference sequence). V was clipped by 6 bases and J by 4 bases; unmatched bases: 11. The CDR3 consists of 15 residues.

The V call is TRBV5-1, the J call TRBJ2-2; D might be TRBD2 (6 bases). The V gene lost 3 bases and the J gene lost 0 bases, with 12 bases spanning the gap. The CDR3 totals 16 residues. Germline CDR1 SGHRS, CDR2 YFSETQ. In DNA form, the CDR3 reads TGCGCCAGCAGCTGGGCGGCGGGGTCGAACACCGGGGAGCTGTTTTTT. As protein: CASSWAAGSNTGELFF.

This sequence joins TRBV5-1 and TRBJ2-5, with TRBD1 matching over 12 bases. The junction had 6 bases not matched to a gene; V was cut back by 3 bases and J by 6 bases. This CDR3 contains 15 residues. Germline V CDR1 and CDR2: SGHRS, YFSETQ. CDR3 sequence reads: CASSSGQGAMKTQYF. The CDR3, as DNA: TGCGCCAGCAGCTCGGGACAGGGGGCGATGAAGACCCAGTACTTC.

This clone was found a few times. The CDR3 DNA follows: TGTGCCAGCAGCCAAGATCAACAGTATGGCTACACCTTC. Residues: CASSQDQQYGYTF. This rearrangement joins TRBV4-2 to TRBJ1-2; D gene uncertain. This CDR3 has 13 residues. From germline, CDR1 is LGHNA and CDR2 YNFKEQ. V gave up 0 bases and J gave up 5 bases, with 7 bases separating them.

V gene TRBV5-1 combines with J gene TRBJ2-7, with D possibly TRBD1 on 6 matching bases. CDR1 and CDR2 (germline): SGHRS, YFSETQ. The CDR3 contains 14 residues. V lost 4 bases and J 5 bases, leaving 16 bases between the germline ends. The CDR3 spells CASSDHTGIDEQYV. For the CDR3, the DNA is TGCGCCAGCAGCGATCATACAGGGATAGACGAGCAGTACGTC.

J is TRBJ2-1 and V is TRBV27, with 11 bases aligning to TRBD1. The CDR3 spans 16 residues. Per the germline V gene, CDR1 is MNHEY and CDR2 is SMNVEV (reference sequence). V shed 4 bases, J shed 1 base, and the junction held 3 bases outside the gene matches. In DNA form, the CDR3 reads TGTGCCAGCAGTTCCCGGGACAGGGGGTCCTACAATGAGCAGTTCTTC. Residues: CASSSRDRGSYNEQFF.

The genes are TRBV19 and TRBJ2-5, with 9 nucleotides matching TRBD1. The CDR3 covers 13 residues. The germline gives CDR1 LNHDA, CDR2 SQIVND (reference sequence). V was pared by 5 bases and J by 4 bases, with 2 bases of the junction left unmatched. In DNA form, the CDR3 reads TGTGCCAGTAGTTTGGGACAGGGAGAGACCCAGTACTTC. This gives the protein CASSLGQGETQYF. Full variable domain (rest looked up from reference TRBV19 and TRBJ2-5): DGGITQSPKYLFRKEGQNVTLSCEQNLNHDAMYWYRQDPGQGLRLIYYSQIVNDFQKGDIAEGYSVSREKKESFPLTVTSAQKNPTAFYLCASSLGQGETQYFGPGTRLLVL.

The rearrangement joins TRBV13 to TRBJ2-6; D ambiguous. The CDR3 is 17 residues long. Trimming took 8 bases from V and 0 from J, leaving 17 bases between them. Germline assignment: CDR1 PRHDT and CDR2 FYEKMQ (reference sequence). For the CDR3, the DNA is TGTGCCAGCCTCCAGGCGAGTTTGGGCTCTGGGGCCAACGTCCTGACTTTC. It yields the protein CASLQASLGSGANVLTF.

About this clone: The junction differs from germline at one of its ends, possibly a read error. The chain has TRBV19 and TRBJ1-1; D perhaps matches TRBD1 (5 bases). Germline values: CDR1 LNHDA, CDR2 SQIVND (reference sequence). The CDR3 runs 13 residues. This chain's CDR3 is CASSLDRNTEAFF. CDR3 DNA sequence: TGTGCCAGTAGTTTAGACAGAAACACTGAAGCTTTCTTT.